These 23 T cell receptor beta chains came from one sample sequenced in a study of shared clonotypes between healthy human individuals. Clones were read by immunoSEQ multiplex PCR, and TCRdb kept only the in-frame ones, dropping some. The table records more than 2 million clones, roughly 95% of them present only once. Specimen: naive CD4+ T cells sorted from blood. Noted subset: CD45RA+ positively selected. The receptors shown here come from a man younger than 30 in good health.

The chain employs TRBV5-4 and TRBJ1-1; 9 nucleotides line up with TRBD1. J gave up 7 bases and V 0 bases, and 10 bases lay outside the gene matches. CDR1 SGHNT and CDR2 YYREEE come from the germline V gene (reference sequence). This CDR3 is 16 amino acids long. CDR3 nucleotide sequence: TGTGCCAGCAGCTTGGGACAGGGGGGTTATGGAAGTGAAGCTTTCTTT. This codes for CASSLGQGGYGSEAFF.

J is TRBJ1-2 and V is TRBV30; D is unclear. The CDR3 consists of 12 residues. Per germline, CDR1 GTSNPN and CDR2 SVGIG (reference sequence). V lost 5 bases and J lost 8, with 15 bases in between. The CDR3 nucleotides read TGTGCCTGGGGCCCTCATATGTCCGGCTACACCTTC. Amino acids: CAWGPHMSGYTF.

This clone has a single count. The chain links TRBV11-3 to TRBJ2-3; D is unclear. Germline values: CDR1 SGHNT, CDR2 YENEEA. V lost 2 bases and J lost 3, with 6 bases in between. This CDR3 comprises 13 residues. The CDR3 spells CASSLILTDTQYF. In nucleotides, the CDR3 is TGTGCCAGCAGCTTAATATTGACAGATACGCAGTATTTT.

The chain is built from TRBV5-1 and TRBJ2-1, with no clear D. There are 13 residues in the CDR3. V lost 4 bases, J lost 4 bases, and 9 bases lay in between. CDR1 SGHRS and CDR2 YFSETQ come from the germline V gene. CDR3 sequence: CASSPTSYNEQFF. The CDR3 nucleotides are TGCGCCAGCAGCCCGACATCTTACAATGAGCAGTTCTTC.

The chain recombines TRBV6-6 with TRBJ2-6; a weak D match, TRBD1 (5 bases). The germline V and J ends were trimmed by 6 bases and 0 bases, with 9 bases remaining between them. Germline lookup yields CDR1 MNHNY and CDR2 SVGAGI (reference sequence). The CDR3 runs 15 residues. Written as DNA, the CDR3 is TGTGCCAGCAGATCAGACAGCTCTGGGGCCAACGTCCTGACTTTC. It is translated as CASRSDSSGANVLTF.

This rearrangement joins TRBV18 to TRBJ1-2; D gene uncertain. This CDR3 has 16 amino acids. Germline V lookup: CDR1 KGHSH, CDR2 LQKENI. V was clipped by 0 bases and J by 1 base, with 12 bases between them. The CDR3 sequence: CASSPPGAQFNYGYTF. The CDR3 bases are TGTGCCAGCTCACCACCGGGCGCTCAGTTTAACTATGGCTACACCTTC.

The gene calls are TRBV5-1 and TRBJ2-5, with TRBD1 identical over 7 bases. The V gene end was trimmed by 6 bases and the J gene end by 5 bases; junction bases not matched to a gene: 13. Germline CDR1 and CDR2: SGHRS and YFSETQ. The CDR3 runs 15 residues. CDR3 residues: CASTTQRQGSETQYF. CDR3 in DNA: TGCGCCAGCACGACCCAAAGACAGGGTAGCGAGACCCAGTACTTC.

As concerns this clone: Other DNA sequences from this sample encode an identical CDR3 as well. This sequence joins TRBV5-6 and TRBJ2-6, with D unclear. CDR3 length: 15 residues. V lost 2 bases, J lost 0 bases, and 6 bases lay in between. From germline, CDR1 is SGHDT and CDR2 YYEEEE. In DNA, the CDR3 is TGTGCCAGCAGCTTAAGGAGCTCTGGGGCCAACGTCCTGACTTTC. Translating gives CASSLRSSGANVLTF.

The V and J genes are TRBV6-5 and TRBJ1-1; D is ambiguous. V was pared by 7 bases and J by 1 base, with 10 bases between. Looked up from germline, CDR1 is MNHEY and CDR2 is SVGAGI. This CDR3 spans 13 amino acids. The CDR3 here is CASTLKRNTEAFF. CDR3 in DNA: TGTGCCAGCACCCTTAAGAGGAACACTGAAGCTTTCTTT.

The chain links TRBV28 to TRBJ1-2; maybe TRBD1 (5 bases). V lost 6 bases to trimming and J lost 4 bases, with 18 bases between them. There are 15 residues in the CDR3. Germline-derived CDR1 and CDR2 are MDHEN and SYDVKM. As DNA, the CDR3 is TGTGCCAGCAGACCTGGTGGGGCCCCTGGCTATGGCTACACCTTC. Translating it yields CASRPGGAPGYGYTF.

The gene calls are TRBV11-2 and TRBJ1-1; D not resolved. Trimming took off 5 bases at V and 3 bases at J, with 22 bases between the two ends. The CDR3 is made up of 17 amino acids. Germline values: CDR1 SGHAT, CDR2 FQNNGV. CDR3 region: CASSLTMVRGRDTEAFF. CDR3 nucleotide sequence: TGTGCCAGCAGCCTTACTATGGTGCGTGGTAGGGACACTGAAGCTTTCTTT.

This chain links TRBV7-9 with TRBJ2-5; 7 bases agree with TRBD1. CDR1 is SEHNR, CDR2 FQNEAQ, per germline (reference sequence). The CDR3 is 14 amino acids. The V segment lost 5 bases and the J segment 3 bases; nucleotides outside the gene matches: 6. CDR3 sequence: CASSRHRGEETQYF. CDR3 coding DNA: TGTGCCAGCAGCCGTCACAGGGGAGAAGAGACCCAGTACTTC.

This chain joins TRBV5-1 and TRBJ1-6, with 11 bases identical to TRBD1. V was clipped by 4 bases and J by 6 bases; unmatched bases: 3. CDR1 and CDR2 from the germline V gene are SGHRS and YFSETQ. The CDR3 consists of 15 residues. The CDR3 coding sequence is TGCGCCAGCAGCGAAGGGACAGGGGGTAATTCACCCCTCCACTTT. Translation gives CASSEGTGGNSPLHF.

The chain has TRBV10-3 and TRBJ1-3; D gene ambiguous. Germline-derived CDR1 and CDR2 are ENHRY and SYGVKD. CDR3 length: 15 amino acids. Trimming left V 3 bases short and J 0 bases short, with 9 bases between. CDR3 residues: CAISDSVGSGNTIYF. CDR3 nucleotides: TGTGCCATCAGTGACAGTGTGGGCTCTGGAAACACCATATATTTT.

This chain links TRBV18 with TRBJ2-2; perhaps TRBD2 as D (5 bases). Trimming shortened V by 5 bases and J by 4 bases, and 17 bases separated the two germline ends. This CDR3 is built from 16 residues. Germline lookup yields CDR1 KGHSH and CDR2 LQKENI. The CDR3 loop reads CASSSAGMGSTGELFF. The DNA of the CDR3 is TGTGCCAGCTCATCGGCAGGAATGGGGAGCACCGGGGAGCTGTTTTTT.

The genes are TRBV4-1 and TRBJ1-2; D remains ambiguous. The germline CDR1 and CDR2 sequences are MGHRA and YSYEKL. V lost 1 base and J 4 bases, leaving 10 bases between the germline ends. This CDR3 is 14 amino acids long. Written as DNA, the CDR3 is TGCGCCAGCAGCCAAGTAGGCGGAACCTATGGCTACACCTTC. It codes for CASSQVGGTYGYTF.

The gene calls are TRBV7-2 and TRBJ2-1; D gene unclear. Trimming pared 3 bases from V and 3 bases from J, leaving 3 bases between. CDR1 SGHTA and CDR2 FQGNSA come from the germline V gene. This CDR3 is 12 amino acids long. This chain's CDR3 is CASSLVYNEQFF. The DNA of the CDR3 is TGTGCCAGCAGCTTGGTCTACAATGAGCAGTTCTTC.

The chain links TRBV11-2 to TRBJ1-4; TRBD1 might be the D (5 bases). With 5 bases removed from V and 6 bases from J, the gap between germline ends came to 13 bases. In germline, CDR1 is SGHAT, CDR2 FQNNGV. There are 14 residues in the CDR3. The CDR3 sequence: CASSAGTKDEKLFF. In DNA form, the CDR3 reads TGTGCCAGCAGCGCAGGGACGAAGGATGAAAAACTGTTTTTT.

The chain carries TRBV27 and TRBJ2-1; the match to TRBD2 covers 11 bases. This CDR3 comprises 16 residues. Germline loops: CDR1 MNHEY, CDR2 SMNVEV (reference sequence). V gave up 3 bases and J gave up 4 bases; unmatched junction bases: 5. In DNA form, the CDR3 reads TGTGCCAGCAGTTTCCGCGGGACTAGCGGATACAATGAGCAGTTCTTC. This sequence encodes CASSFRGTSGYNEQFF.

V gene TRBV6-1 combines with J gene TRBJ2-7, with D perhaps given as TRBD1 or TRBD2 (5 bases each). The CDR3 has 15 amino acids. Trimming shortened V by 3 bases and J by 3 bases, and 15 bases separated the two germline ends. The germline V gene has CDR1 MNHNS and CDR2 SASEGT. The CDR3 spells CASSEGPGALYEQYF. The CDR3 coding sequence is TGTGCCAGCAGTGAGGGACCCGGGGCCCTCTACGAGCAGTACTTC.

The chain carries TRBV19 and TRBJ1-5, with unresolved D. This CDR3 contains 16 residues. V dropped 7 bases and J dropped 2 bases, with 18 bases sitting between them. Per germline, CDR1 LNHDA and CDR2 SQIVND (reference sequence). As DNA, the CDR3 is TGTGCCAGTATGAGGACCGACATTCAGGGCAATCAGCCCCAGCATTTT. Amino acids: CASMRTDIQGNQPQHF.

The V and J genes are TRBV12-5 and TRBJ2-5; 10 nucleotides line up with TRBD2. The CDR3 runs 15 residues. Germline CDR1 is LGHNT and CDR2 is FRNRAP. The ends lost 5 bases at V and 5 bases at J; junction bases unmatched: 8. The CDR3, as DNA: TGTGCTAGTGGTCAACATCTAGCGGGAGCGGAGACCCAGTACTTC. Translating gives CASGQHLAGAETQYF.

V and J are TRBV28 and TRBJ2-7, with a possible D match to TRBD1 (7 bases). Looked up from germline, CDR1 is MDHEN and CDR2 is SYDVKM. The CDR3 spans 15 residues. Between the trimmed V and J ends, which lost 6 bases and 2 bases, there was a span of 17 bases. The CDR3 region has the DNA TGTGCCAGCAGGGGGCATGGAGGGGGCCCCTACGAGCAGTACTTC. It is translated as CASRGHGGGPYEQYF.